The next 32 T cell receptor beta chains were all read from a single sample in a study of sequential checkpoint blockade in melanoma. Repertoires were generated with immunoSEQ multiplex PCR, while TCRdb's copy carries only in-frame clones and drops some. Of some 11,000 clones in the sample, over 60% are singletons; the top ten hold about three fifths. The sample's treatment: randomized to nivolumab then ipilimumab (arm A) or the reverse (arm B). Source: CD8+ T cells sorted from blood (inferred from file names), taken from a patient given nivolumab and ipilimumab in sequence. Receptors were obtained from a human donor with melanoma.

V gene TRBV7-9 combines with J gene TRBJ1-1; the D is unclear. Germline CDR1 SEHNR, CDR2 FQNEAQ (reference sequence). V was shortened by 6 bases and J by 1 base, with 18 bases between the two germline ends. This CDR3 region has 16 residues. This CDR3 reads CASRVSGSDPNTEAFF. CDR3 in DNA: TGTGCCAGCAGGGTTTCGGGGTCCGACCCGAACACTGAAGCTTTCTTT.

This clone appeared a few times. This chain joins TRBV28 and TRBJ1-5; weak D call: TRBD1 (6 bases). The V end lost 8 bases, the J end lost 3 bases, and 11 bases lay between the germline ends. The germline gives CDR1 MDHEN, CDR2 SYDVKM. CDR3 length: 13 amino acids. CDR3 nucleotides: TGTGCCAGCGCCGGACAGTACAATCAGCCCCAGCATTTT. This translates into CASAGQYNQPQHF.

This clone has only one observation. The J gene is TRBJ2-6, the V gene TRBV12-5; maybe TRBD1 (5 bases). Germline V gene lookup returns CDR1 LGHNT and CDR2 FRNRAP. The CDR3 extends over 19 amino acids. The V and J ends lost 5 bases and 5 bases respectively, with 25 bases between them. CDR3 in DNA: TGTGCTAGTGGTGGTCATCCTTTGCAGGACAAAAGTCGGGCCAACGTCCTGACTTTC. Amino acid sequence: CASGGHPLQDKSRANVLTF. Full variable domain (missing parts from reference TRBV12-5 and TRBJ2-6): DARVTQTPRHKVTEMGQEVTMRCQPILGHNTVFWYRQTMMQGLELLAYFRNRAPLDDSGMPKDRFSAEMPDATLATLKIQPSEPRDSAVYFCASGGHPLQDKSRANVLTFGAGSRLTVL.

The chain employs TRBV7-9 and TRBJ2-7, with TRBD2 identical over 10 bases. Germline values: CDR1 SEHNR, CDR2 FQNEAQ (reference sequence). Unmatched junction bases numbered 7, after V lost 5 bases and J lost 3 bases. The CDR3 length is 15 residues. This CDR3 reads CASSPGLAVNYEQYF. The DNA of the CDR3 is TGTGCCAGCAGCCCCGGACTAGCGGTTAACTACGAGCAGTACTTC.

In its sample, this clone was seen a few times. The J gene is TRBJ2-3, the V gene TRBV5-1, with D perhaps matching TRBD2 (6 bases). The CDR3 consists of 14 residues. CDR1 is SGHRS, CDR2 YFSETQ, per germline. The V and J ends lost 4 bases and 7 bases respectively, with 16 bases between them. The CDR3, as DNA: TGCGCCAGCAGCGGAGGGAGCGGAGGGTATACGCAGTATTTT. Its translation is CASSGGSGGYTQYF.

This clone is a singleton in its sample. V is TRBV19 and J is TRBJ1-1; 8 bases are shared with TRBD1. J gave up 1 base and V 6 bases, and 4 bases lay outside the gene matches. CDR1 is LNHDA and CDR2 is SQIVND in the germline V gene (reference sequence). The CDR3 runs to 14 residues. The CDR3 spells CASRPGQENTEAFF. The CDR3 DNA sequence: TGTGCCAGTAGGCCGGGACAGGAGAACACTGAAGCTTTCTTT.

The CDR3 DNA sequence: TGTGCCAGCAGCTTGTGGTCAGGGGGACCAGATACGCAGTATTTT. Protein: CASSLWSGGPDTQYF. The chain recombines TRBV5-4 with TRBJ2-3, with TRBD1 matching 7 bases. The germline V gene has CDR1 SGHNT and CDR2 YYREEE (reference sequence). Trimming at V came to 1 base and at J to 4 bases, leaving 6 bases not matched to a gene. The CDR3 runs to 15 residues.

This rearrangement joins TRBV28 to TRBJ1-1; D ambiguous. Trimming cost V 2 bases and J 0 bases, with 7 bases left between them. The CDR3 length is 14 residues. CDR1 and CDR2 (germline): MDHEN, SYDVKM. In nucleotides, the CDR3 is TGTGCCAGCAGTTTAGTAGTCCTGAACACTGAAGCTTTCTTT. Protein: CASSLVVLNTEAFF.

The chain links TRBV19 to TRBJ2-1; a weak D match, TRBD1 (5 bases). The CDR3 has 15 residues. V shed 5 bases and J shed 3 bases, with 14 bases lying between them. CDR1 LNHDA and CDR2 SQIVND come from the germline V gene (reference sequence). The CDR3 nucleotides are TGTGCCAGTAGTCCCTTGACAGACTTCTACAATGAGCAGTTCTTC. Its translation: CASSPLTDFYNEQFF.

The rearrangement links TRBV27 to TRBJ2-7; TRBD1 matches at 7 bases. The CDR3 contains 15 residues. Germline loops: CDR1 MNHEY, CDR2 SMNVEV (reference sequence). V shed 6 bases and J 3 bases; nucleotides not matched to a gene: 11. The CDR3 DNA reads as TGTGCCAGCAGCTGGGGCACAGGGGCCGGCTACGAGCAGTACTTC. Encoded protein: CASSWGTGAGYEQYF.

CDR3 loop: CASSLAASYEQYF. For the CDR3, the DNA is TGTGCCAGCAGTTTAGCGGCTTCCTACGAGCAGTACTTC. The V and J genes are TRBV27 and TRBJ2-7, with D unresolved. Germline-derived CDR1 and CDR2 are MNHEY and SMNVEV (reference sequence). The CDR3 contains 13 residues. V was trimmed by 2 bases and J by 1 base, leaving 6 bases between them.

V usage is TRBV6-5 and J usage is TRBJ2-2; D is perhaps TRBD1 (5 bases). The CDR3 length is 14 residues. Trimming took 0 bases from V and 7 from J, leaving 9 bases between them. The V gene's germline CDR1 is MNHEY and CDR2 SVGAGI. The CDR3 spells CASSYSKGNGELFF. The CDR3 DNA reads TGTGCCAGCAGTTACTCGAAGGGGAACGGGGAGCTGTTTTTT.

J is TRBJ1-1 and V is TRBV27; D is uncertain. The CDR3 totals 14 residues. Trimming left V 4 bases short and J 0 bases short, with 9 bases between. Germline V gene sequence: CDR1 MNHEY, CDR2 SMNVEV (reference sequence). Here the CDR3 DNA reads TGTGCCAGCAGTTGGGCAGCCATGAACACTGAAGCTTTCTTT. Its protein is CASSWAAMNTEAFF.

This chain connects TRBV28 to TRBJ2-1, with D maybe TRBD2 (5 bases). V was pared by 4 bases and J by 1 base, with 14 bases between. The CDR3 extends over 16 amino acids. CDR1 and CDR2 from the germline V gene are MDHEN and SYDVKM. CDR3 protein: CASSYGRAISYNEQFF. Here the CDR3 DNA reads TGTGCCAGCAGTTACGGGCGGGCCATTTCCTACAATGAGCAGTTCTTC.

The genes are TRBV5-8 and TRBJ2-7, with 8 bases matching TRBD1. Trimming cost V 4 bases and J 7 bases; bases outside gene matches: 10. CDR3 length equals 14 residues. Germline CDR1 is SGHTS and CDR2 is YDEGEE. The CDR3 sequence: CASSERTGLSEQYF. The CDR3 DNA sequence: TGTGCCAGCAGCGAAAGGACAGGGCTCTCAGAGCAGTACTTC.

J is TRBJ1-1 and V is TRBV15; a weak D match, TRBD1 (6 bases). V lost 0 bases to trimming and J lost 8 bases, with 13 bases between them. This CDR3 has 14 residues. CDR1 and CDR2 from the germline V gene are LNHNV and YYDKDF (reference sequence). Here the CDR3 reads CATSRDLGGREAFF. For the CDR3, the DNA is TGTGCCACCAGCAGAGATCTAGGGGGTCGAGAAGCTTTCTTT. The full variable domain, completed using reference TRBV15 and TRBJ1-1, is DAMVIQNPRYQVTQFGKPVTLSCSQTLNHNVMYWYQQKSSQAPKLLFHYYDKDFNNEADTPDNFQSRRPNTSFCFLDIRSPGLGDTAMYLCATSRDLGGREAFFGQGTRLTVV.

This chain uses TRBV7-9 with TRBJ2-3; TRBD2 might be the D (6 bases). Trimming removed 4 bases from V and 1 base from J, with 18 bases in between. The CDR3 is made up of 17 amino acids. The germline CDR1 and CDR2 sequences are SEHNR and FQNEAQ (reference sequence). The CDR3 reads CASSSGVWMGRTDTQYF. The CDR3 DNA is TGTGCCAGCAGCTCGGGGGTGTGGATGGGGCGCACAGATACGCAGTATTTT.

This chain joins TRBV4-2 and TRBJ2-7; 8 positions agree with TRBD1. The CDR3 is made up of 14 amino acids. V lost 5 bases, J lost 4 bases, and 7 bases stayed unmatched. Per germline, CDR1 LGHNA and CDR2 YNFKEQ. Written as DNA, the CDR3 is TGTGCCAGCAGCGCCACAGGGGGGTCGTACGAGCAGTACTTC. Its protein product is CASSATGGSYEQYF.

Here the CDR3 reads CASRHTTVPGFISYNEQFF. The DNA for the CDR3 is TGTGCCAGCAGACATACTACCGTTCCAGGGTTTATTTCCTACAATGAGCAGTTCTTC. The V and J genes are TRBV28 and TRBJ2-1, with TRBD1 as a possible D gene (5 bases). Trimming took off 6 bases at V and 1 base at J, with 25 bases between the two ends. CDR1 is MDHEN and CDR2 is SYDVKM in the germline V gene. This CDR3 has 19 residues.

This clone was counted a few times. The J gene is TRBJ1-5, the V gene TRBV28; 7 bases are shared with TRBD1. The CDR3 consists of 14 residues. CDR1 is MDHEN and CDR2 is SYDVKM in the germline V gene. Unmatched junction bases numbered 10, after V lost 8 bases and J lost 6 bases. For the CDR3, the DNA is TGTGCCAGCCTTACAGGGGCAGGGAGTCAGCCCCAGCATTTT. Residues: CASLTGAGSQPQHF.

This clone is labeled as medium-sized. The V and J genes are TRBV16 and TRBJ1-2; no definite D call. Trimming stripped 2 bases from V and 5 bases from J, with 6 bases between. Looked up from germline, CDR1 is KGHSY and CDR2 is FQNENV. This CDR3 comprises 12 residues. CDR3 DNA sequence: TGTGCCAGCAGCCAACCGGGATATGGCTACACCTTC. As protein: CASSQPGYGYTF. The complete variable domain, with remaining parts taken from reference TRBV16 and TRBJ1-2, reads GEEVAQTPKHLVRGEGQKAKLYCAPIKGHSYVFWYQQVLKNEFKFLISFQNENVFDETGMPKERFSAKCLPNSPCSLEIQATKLEDSAVYFCASSQPGYGYTFGSGTRLTVV.

The chain combines TRBV9 with TRBJ2-1; D is perhaps TRBD1 (6 bases). The V and J ends lost 4 bases and 6 bases respectively, with 17 bases between them. The germline V gene has CDR1 SGDLS and CDR2 YYNGEE. There are 15 residues in the CDR3. Written as DNA, the CDR3 is TGTGCCAGCAGCACGACCTTCCGACAGGTCAATGAGCAGTTCTTC. Encoded protein: CASSTTFRQVNEQFF.

V and J are TRBV20-1 and TRBJ2-1; D not certain. Trimming removed 5 bases at V and 8 bases at J, with 10 bases between. Germline V lookup: CDR1 DFQATT, CDR2 SNEGSKA (reference sequence). CDR3 size: 11 residues. CDR3 amino acids: CSAHLGDEQFF. The CDR3 nucleotides are TGCAGTGCTCATCTAGGAGATGAGCAGTTCTTC.

V and J are TRBV10-3 and TRBJ2-1; 7 positions agree with TRBD1. Trimming removed 0 bases from V and 5 bases from J; junction bases left unmatched: 7. The CDR3 has 16 amino acids. Germline CDR1 and CDR2: ENHRY and SYGVKD. CDR3 coding DNA: TGTGCCATCAGTGAGTCAACAGGGGTTGGGGACAATGAGCAGTTCTTC. Protein product: CAISESTGVGDNEQFF.

This clone has only a few counts. The genes are TRBV7-3 and TRBJ1-1; possibly TRBD1 for D (5 bases). Trimming stripped 2 bases from V and 5 bases from J, with 9 bases between. CDR1 is SGHTA and CDR2 is FQGTGA in the germline V gene. CDR3 length: 13 amino acids. The CDR3 loop reads CASSLQGGTEAFF. The CDR3, as DNA: TGTGCCAGCAGCTTACAGGGTGGGACTGAAGCTTTCTTT.

CDR3 residues: CASSKARGNEQFF. In DNA form, the CDR3 reads TGTGCCAGCAGCAAAGCGCGAGGTAATGAGCAGTTCTTC. The chain combines TRBV21-1 with TRBJ2-1; the DNA was not compared with TRBD2, the D call given in the table. TRBV21-1 is listed as a pseudogene. CDR3 size: 13 residues.

The rearrangement joins TRBV5-4 to TRBJ2-5; 8 bases are shared with TRBD2. CDR1 and CDR2 from the germline V gene are SGHNT and YYREEE (reference sequence). V lost 4 bases and J lost 7; bases outside the gene matches: 12. The CDR3 extends over 15 amino acids. The CDR3 sequence is CASSLKTGGPRTQYF. In nucleotides, the CDR3 is TGTGCCAGCAGCCTGAAAACGGGAGGGCCTAGGACCCAGTACTTC.

The chain has TRBV9 and TRBJ2-5, with 7 nucleotides matching TRBD2. The germline V gene encodes CDR1 SGDLS and CDR2 YYNGEE. The V and J ends lost 2 bases and 2 bases, in that order; junction bases with no gene match: 6. The CDR3 is made up of 15 amino acids. The CDR3 protein is CASSVAGVYQETQYF. The CDR3 region has the DNA TGTGCCAGCAGCGTGGCGGGAGTATATCAAGAGACCCAGTACTTC.

V gene TRBV5-5 combines with J gene TRBJ1-4, with TRBD1 identical over 9 bases. V lost 0 bases, J lost 6 bases, and 15 bases stayed unmatched. Germline assignment: CDR1 SGHKS and CDR2 YYEKEE (reference sequence). This CDR3 region has 19 residues. The CDR3: CASSLEATGTGPGDEKLFF. Written as DNA, the CDR3 is TGTGCCAGCAGCTTGGAGGCCACCGGGACAGGGCCAGGGGATGAAAAACTGTTTTTT.

The rearrangement joins TRBV27 to TRBJ1-1; 8 bases agree with TRBD1. The germline CDR1 and CDR2 sequences are MNHEY and SMNVEV (reference sequence). The CDR3 has 13 amino acids. After removal of 5 bases from V and 5 bases from J, the junction contained 4 bases not matched to a gene. CDR3 sequence (DNA): TGTGCCAGCAGTCCAGGGGGCTGGACTGAAGCTTTCTTT. Residues: CASSPGGWTEAFF.

This chain connects TRBV6-5 to TRBJ2-5; the match to TRBD2 covers 11 bases. The length of the CDR3 is 14 residues. The V gene end was trimmed by 7 bases and the J gene end by 4 bases; junction bases not matched to a gene: 5. Germline V gene sequence: CDR1 MNHEY, CDR2 SVGAGI. CDR3 loop: CASTSGLAGETQYF. CDR3 DNA: TGTGCCAGCACCAGTGGACTAGCGGGAGAGACCCAGTACTTC.

The table lists this clone with a few counts. The chain combines TRBV7-9 with TRBJ2-3, with 7 bases that match TRBD2. J was trimmed by 5 bases and V by 1 base; bases with no gene match: 9. Germline V lookup: CDR1 SEHNR, CDR2 FQNEAQ (reference sequence). This CDR3 has 16 residues. CDR3 sequence (DNA): TGTGCCAGCAGCTTAGGATTCGGCAGGGAGGGAGATACGCAGTATTTT. This codes for CASSLGFGREGDTQYF.